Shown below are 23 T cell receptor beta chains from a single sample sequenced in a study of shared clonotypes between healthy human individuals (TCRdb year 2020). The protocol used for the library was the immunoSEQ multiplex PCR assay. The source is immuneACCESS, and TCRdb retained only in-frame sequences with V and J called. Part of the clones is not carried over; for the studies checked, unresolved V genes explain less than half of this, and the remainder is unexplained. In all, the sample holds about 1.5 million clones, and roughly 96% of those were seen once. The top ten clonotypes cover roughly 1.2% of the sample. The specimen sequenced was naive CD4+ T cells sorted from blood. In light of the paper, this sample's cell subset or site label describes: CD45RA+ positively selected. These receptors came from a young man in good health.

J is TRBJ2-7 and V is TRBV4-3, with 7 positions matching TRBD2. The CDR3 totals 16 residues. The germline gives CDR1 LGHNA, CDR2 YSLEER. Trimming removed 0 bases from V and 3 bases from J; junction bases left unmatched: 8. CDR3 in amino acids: CASSQDYSGRLYEQYF. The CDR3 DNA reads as TGCGCCAGCAGCCAAGATTATTCCGGGAGGCTCTACGAGCAGTACTTC.

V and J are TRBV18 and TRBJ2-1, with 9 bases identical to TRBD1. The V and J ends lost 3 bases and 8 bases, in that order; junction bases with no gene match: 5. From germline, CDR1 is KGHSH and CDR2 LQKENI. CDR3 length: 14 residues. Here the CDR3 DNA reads TGTGCCAGCTCACCGACCGGGACAGGGTATGAGCAGTTCTTC. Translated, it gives CASSPTGTGYEQFF.

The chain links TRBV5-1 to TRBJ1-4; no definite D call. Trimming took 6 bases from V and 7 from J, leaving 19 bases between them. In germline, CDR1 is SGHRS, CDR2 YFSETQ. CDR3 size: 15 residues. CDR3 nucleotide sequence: TGCGCCAGCACCCCAGAAGGTTCCGTGCTTGAAAAACTGTTTTTT. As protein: CASTPEGSVLEKLFF.

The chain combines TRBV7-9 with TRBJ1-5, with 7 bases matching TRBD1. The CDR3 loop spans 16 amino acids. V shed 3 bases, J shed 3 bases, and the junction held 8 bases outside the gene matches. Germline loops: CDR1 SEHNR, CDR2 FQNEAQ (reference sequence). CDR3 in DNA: TGTGCCAGCAGCTTGACCGGGACAGTTGACAATCAGCCCCAGCATTTT. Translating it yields CASSLTGTVDNQPQHF.

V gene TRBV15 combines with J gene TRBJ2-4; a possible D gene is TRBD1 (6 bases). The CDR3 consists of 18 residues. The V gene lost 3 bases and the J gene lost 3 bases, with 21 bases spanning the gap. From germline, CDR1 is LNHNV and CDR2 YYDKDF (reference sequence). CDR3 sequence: CATSSALGTLGYKNIQYF. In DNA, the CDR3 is TGTGCCACCAGCAGCGCCCTTGGGACACTAGGATACAAAAACATTCAGTACTTC.

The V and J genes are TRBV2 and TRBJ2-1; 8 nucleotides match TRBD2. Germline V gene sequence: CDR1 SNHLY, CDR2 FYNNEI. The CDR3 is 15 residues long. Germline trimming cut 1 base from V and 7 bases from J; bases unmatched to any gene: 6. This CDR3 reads CASSEESGGGNEQFF. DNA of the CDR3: TGTGCCAGCAGTGAAGAATCGGGAGGGGGAAATGAGCAGTTCTTC.

This CDR3 is CASSQDPGSSYEQYF. The CDR3 DNA sequence: TGCGCCAGCAGCCAAGATCCTGGGTCCTCCTACGAGCAGTACTTC. The rearrangement joins TRBV4-1 to TRBJ2-7, with D uncertain. Germline V CDR1 and CDR2: MGHRA, YSYEKL. The V and J ends lost 0 bases and 0 bases respectively, with 9 bases between them. This CDR3 region has 15 residues.

The CDR3 DNA is TGTGCCATCACCAGGGGTTCGGGCAACGAGCAGTACTTC. It is translated as CAITRGSGNEQYF. J is TRBJ2-7 and V is TRBV10-3, with D maybe TRBD1 (6 bases). Germline CDR1 ENHRY, CDR2 SYGVKD. V shed 7 bases and J shed 5 bases, with 15 bases lying between them. The length of the CDR3 is 13 residues.

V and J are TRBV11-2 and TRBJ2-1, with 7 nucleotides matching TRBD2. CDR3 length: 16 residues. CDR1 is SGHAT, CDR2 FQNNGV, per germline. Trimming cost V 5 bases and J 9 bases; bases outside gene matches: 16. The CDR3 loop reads CASSPLGGRAFPEQFF. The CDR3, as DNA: TGTGCCAGCAGCCCCCTGGGGGGGAGGGCCTTCCCTGAGCAGTTCTTC.

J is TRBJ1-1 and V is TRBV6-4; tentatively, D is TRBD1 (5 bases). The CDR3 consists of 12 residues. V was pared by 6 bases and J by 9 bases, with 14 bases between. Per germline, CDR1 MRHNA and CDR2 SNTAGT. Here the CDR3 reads CASRGTDGKAFF. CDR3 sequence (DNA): TGTGCCAGCAGGGGGACTGACGGAAAAGCTTTCTTT.

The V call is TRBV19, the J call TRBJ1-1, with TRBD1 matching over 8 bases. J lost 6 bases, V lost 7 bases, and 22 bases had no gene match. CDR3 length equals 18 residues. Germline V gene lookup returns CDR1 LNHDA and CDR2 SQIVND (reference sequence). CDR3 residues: CASTQRTGNKNGRAEAFF. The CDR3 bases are TGTGCCAGTACCCAAAGGACAGGGAACAAAAACGGACGGGCTGAAGCTTTCTTT.

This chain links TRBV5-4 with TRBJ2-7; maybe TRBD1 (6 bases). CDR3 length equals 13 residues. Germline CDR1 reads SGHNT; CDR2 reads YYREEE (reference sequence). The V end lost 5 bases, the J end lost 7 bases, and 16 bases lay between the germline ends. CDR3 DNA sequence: TGTGCCAGCAGGGTGTGGGCAGGGGAAGAGCAGTACTTC. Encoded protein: CASRVWAGEEQYF.

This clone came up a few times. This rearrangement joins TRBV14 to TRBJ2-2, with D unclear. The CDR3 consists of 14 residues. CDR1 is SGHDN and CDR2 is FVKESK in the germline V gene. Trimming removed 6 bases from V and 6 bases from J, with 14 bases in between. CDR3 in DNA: TGTGCCAGCAGAGATAGTGGTAGCCCCGGGGAGCTGTTTTTT. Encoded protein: CASRDSGSPGELFF.

CDR3 amino acids: CASSLRGLGTQYF. In DNA, the CDR3 is TGTGCCAGCAGCCTCAGGGGGCTGGGGACCCAGTACTTC. The chain links TRBV7-7 to TRBJ2-5, with 8 bases aligning to TRBD1. The CDR3 has 13 amino acids. The trim removed 5 bases at V and 7 bases at J, leaving 6 bases unmatched. In germline, CDR1 is SSHAT, CDR2 FNYEAQ (reference sequence).

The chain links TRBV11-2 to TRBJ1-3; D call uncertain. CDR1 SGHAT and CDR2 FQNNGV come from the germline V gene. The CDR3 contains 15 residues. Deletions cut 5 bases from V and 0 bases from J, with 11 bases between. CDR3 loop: CASSPLVSSGNTIYF. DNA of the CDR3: TGTGCCAGCAGCCCCCTCGTGAGCTCTGGAAACACCATATATTTT.

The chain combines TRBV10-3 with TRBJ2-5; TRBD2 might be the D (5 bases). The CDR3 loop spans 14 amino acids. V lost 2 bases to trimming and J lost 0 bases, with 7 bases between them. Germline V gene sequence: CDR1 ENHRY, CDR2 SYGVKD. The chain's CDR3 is CAISEHGDQETQYF. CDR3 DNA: TGTGCCATCAGTGAGCACGGGGACCAAGAGACCCAGTACTTC.

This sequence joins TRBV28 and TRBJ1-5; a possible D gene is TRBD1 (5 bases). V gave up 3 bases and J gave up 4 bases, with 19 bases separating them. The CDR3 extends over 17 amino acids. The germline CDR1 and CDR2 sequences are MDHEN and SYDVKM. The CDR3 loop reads CASSFLGVHVGNQPQHF. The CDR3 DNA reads TGTGCCAGCAGTTTCCTGGGGGTACACGTGGGGAATCAGCCCCAGCATTTT.

This CDR3 reads CASSSLAGVGNEQYF. CDR3 nucleotide sequence: TGTGCCAGCAGCTCCCTAGCGGGAGTCGGGAACGAGCAGTACTTC. This sequence joins TRBV6-6 and TRBJ2-7, with TRBD2 matching over 10 bases. V shed 6 bases and J 5 bases; nucleotides not matched to a gene: 10. The CDR3 has 15 residues. The germline V gene encodes CDR1 MNHNY and CDR2 SVGAGI (reference sequence).

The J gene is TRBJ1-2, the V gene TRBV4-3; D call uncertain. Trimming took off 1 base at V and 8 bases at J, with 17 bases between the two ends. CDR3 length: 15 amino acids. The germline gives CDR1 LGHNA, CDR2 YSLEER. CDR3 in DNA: TGCGCCAGCAGCCAAGGATCCGGGCGCCCTCGGGGCTACACCTTC. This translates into CASSQGSGRPRGYTF.

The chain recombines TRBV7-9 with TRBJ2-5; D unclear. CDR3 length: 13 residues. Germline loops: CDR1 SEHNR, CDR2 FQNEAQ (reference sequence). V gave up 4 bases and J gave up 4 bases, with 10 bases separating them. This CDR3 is CASSYRARETQYF. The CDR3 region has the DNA TGTGCCAGCAGCTACCGGGCACGAGAGACCCAGTACTTC. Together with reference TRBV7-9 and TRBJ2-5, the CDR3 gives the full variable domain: DTGVSQNPRHKITKRGQNVTFRCDPISEHNRLYWYRQTLGQGPEFLTYFQNEAQLEKSRLLSDRFSAERPKGSFSTLEIQRTEQGDSAMYLCASSYRARETQYFGPGTRLLVL.

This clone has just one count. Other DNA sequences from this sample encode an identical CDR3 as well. The CDR3: CASSVGGTYNEQFF. CDR3 nucleotides: TGTGCCAGCAGCGTTGGCGGAACCTACAATGAGCAGTTCTTC. The chain joins TRBV9 to TRBJ2-1, with D unclear. The CDR3 runs to 14 residues. Deletions cut 2 bases from V and 2 bases from J, with 8 bases between. Looked up from germline, CDR1 is SGDLS and CDR2 is YYNGEE.

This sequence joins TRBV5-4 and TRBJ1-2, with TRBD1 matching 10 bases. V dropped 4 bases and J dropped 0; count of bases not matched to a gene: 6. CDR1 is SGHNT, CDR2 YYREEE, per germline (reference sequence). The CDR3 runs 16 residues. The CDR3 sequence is CASSRGQGRANYGYTF. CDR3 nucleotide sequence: TGTGCCAGCAGCCGGGGACAGGGGCGAGCTAACTATGGCTACACCTTC.

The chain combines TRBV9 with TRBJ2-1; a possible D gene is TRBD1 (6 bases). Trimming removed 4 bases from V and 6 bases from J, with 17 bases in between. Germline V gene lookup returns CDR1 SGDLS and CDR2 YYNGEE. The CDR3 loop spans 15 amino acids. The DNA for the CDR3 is TGTGCCAGCAGCTTCCTTGGGGGCTCTCTCAATGAGCAGTTCTTC. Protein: CASSFLGGSLNEQFF. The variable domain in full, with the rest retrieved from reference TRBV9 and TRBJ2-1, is DSGVTQTPKHLITATGQRVTLRCSPRSGDLSVYWYQQSLDQGLQFLIQYYNGEERAKGNILERFSAQQFPDLHSELNLSSLELGDSALYFCASSFLGGSLNEQFFGPGTRLTVL.